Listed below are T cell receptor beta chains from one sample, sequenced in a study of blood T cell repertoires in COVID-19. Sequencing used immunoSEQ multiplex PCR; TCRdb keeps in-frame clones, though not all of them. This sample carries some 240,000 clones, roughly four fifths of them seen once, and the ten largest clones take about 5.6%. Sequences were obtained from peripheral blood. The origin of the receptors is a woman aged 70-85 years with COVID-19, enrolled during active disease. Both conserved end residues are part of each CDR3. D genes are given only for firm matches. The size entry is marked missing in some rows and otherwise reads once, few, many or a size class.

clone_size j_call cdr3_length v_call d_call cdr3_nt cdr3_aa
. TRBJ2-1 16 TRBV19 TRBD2 TGTGCCAGTAGTTCCTCCGGGACTAGCGGATACAATGAGCAGTTCTTC CASSSSGTSGYNEQFF
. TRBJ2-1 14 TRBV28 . TGTGCCAGCAGCAAACCCACTGGTAACAATGAGCAGTTCTTC CASSKPTGNNEQFF
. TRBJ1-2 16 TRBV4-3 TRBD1 TGCGCCAGCAGCCACGAACCCCCGGGACAGGGCTATGGCTACACCTTC CASSHEPPGQGYGYTF
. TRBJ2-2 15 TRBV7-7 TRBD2 TGTGCCAGCAGCCTCGGACTAGCGGGAGCCGGGGAGCTGTTTTTT CASSLGLAGAGELFF
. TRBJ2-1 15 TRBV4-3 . TGCGCCAGCAGCCAAGATTCTAGCCACTACAATGAGCAGTTCTTC CASSQDSSHYNEQFF
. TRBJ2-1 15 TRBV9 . TGTGCCAGCAGCGTCTCGGGGGAGCCCTACAATGAGCAGTTCTTC CASSVSGEPYNEQFF
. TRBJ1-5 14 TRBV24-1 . TGTGCCACCAGTGATACCAGGGACAATCAGCCCCAGCATTTT CATSDTRDNQPQHF
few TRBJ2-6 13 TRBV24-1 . TGTGCCACCAGTGTTACTGGGGCCAACGTCCTGACTTTC CATSVTGANVLTF
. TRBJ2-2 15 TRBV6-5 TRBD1 TGTGCCAGCAACGAAGACAGGGGGATCGCCGGGGAGCTGTTTTTT CASNEDRGIAGELFF
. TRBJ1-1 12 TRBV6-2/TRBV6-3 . TGTGCCAGCAGCCTGAACAGGTTTGGGGCTTTCTTT CASSLNRFGAFF
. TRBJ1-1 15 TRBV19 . TGTGCCAGTAGTATAGAGTTTACAAGGAACACTGAAGCTTTCTTT CASSIEFTRNTEAFF
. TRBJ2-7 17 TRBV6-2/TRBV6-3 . TGTGCCAGCAGTTATGGGGGCGGGAGCTTTTCGCCCTACGAGCAGTACTTC CASSYGGGSFSPYEQYF
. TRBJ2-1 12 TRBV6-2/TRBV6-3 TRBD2 TGTGCCAGCAGTTACTTGGGACTAGCAGGGATCTTC CASSYLGLAGIF
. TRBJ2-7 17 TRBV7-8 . TGTGCCACCCTCAAGAAGGCACTTGGGGCCCTCCCCTACGAGCAGTACTTC CATLKKALGALPYEQYF
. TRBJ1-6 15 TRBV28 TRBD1 TGTGCCAGCAGGCCTTCAGGACAGGGGAATTCACCCCTCCACTTT CASRPSGQGNSPLHF
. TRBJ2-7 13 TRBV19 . TGTGCCAGTAGTATTCGACAAGCCTACGAGCAGTACTTC CASSIRQAYEQYF
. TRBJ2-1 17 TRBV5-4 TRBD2 TGTGCCAGCAGCTTTGGGACTAGCGGGCGGAACTACAATGAGCAGTTCTTC CASSFGTSGRNYNEQFF
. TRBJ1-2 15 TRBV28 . TGTGCCAGCAGTCGCCCAGGCACCTCTAACTATGGCTACACCTTC CASSRPGTSNYGYTF
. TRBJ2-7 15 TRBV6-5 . TGTGCCAGCAGCTTACAACCCAGCAGAGGCTCCGAGCAGTACTTC CASSLQPSRGSEQYF
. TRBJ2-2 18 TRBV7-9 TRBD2 TGTGCCAGCAGCCCGTGGGGGCTAGCGGGAGACTTTGCCGGGGAGCTGTTTTTT CASSPWGLAGDFAGELFF
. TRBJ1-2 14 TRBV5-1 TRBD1 TGCGCCAGCAGCTTACAGGGGGCGGGCTATGGCTACACCTTC CASSLQGAGYGYTF
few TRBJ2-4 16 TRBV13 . TGTGCCAGCAGCCTAACTTCAGGTCTAGCCAAAAACATTCAGTACTTC CASSLTSGLAKNIQYF
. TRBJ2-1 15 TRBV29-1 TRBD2 TGCAGCGTTGGGCTAGCGGGACCCGGAGGGAATGAGCAGTTCTTC CSVGLAGPGGNEQFF
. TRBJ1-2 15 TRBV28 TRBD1 TGTGCCAGCAGACGGGACAGGGAGTTCAGCTATGGCTACACCTTC CASRRDREFSYGYTF
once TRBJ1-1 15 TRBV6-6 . TGTGCCAGCAGTTACCCCGGGAGCTCGAACACTGAAGCTTTCTTT CASSYPGSSNTEAFF
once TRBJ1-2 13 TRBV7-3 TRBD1 TGTGCCAGCAGCCGGGGACAGTTATATGGCTACACCTTC CASSRGQLYGYTF
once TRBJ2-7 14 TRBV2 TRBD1 TGTGCCAGCGAACAGGGGGTCGGCTCCTACGAGCAGTACTTC CASEQGVGSYEQYF
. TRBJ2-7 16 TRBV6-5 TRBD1 TGTGCCAGCAGTTACTCGCCCAACAGGGGGCCCTACGAGCAGTACTTC CASSYSPNRGPYEQYF
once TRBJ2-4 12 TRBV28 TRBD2 TGTGCCAGCAGTTTGGGAGGGAACATTCAGTACTTC CASSLGGNIQYF
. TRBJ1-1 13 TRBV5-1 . TGCGCCAGCAGCTATGGGGCCGGAACTGAAGCTTTCTTT CASSYGAGTEAFF
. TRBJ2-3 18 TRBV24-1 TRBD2 TGTGCCACCAGTGATTTGGATTCACTGGGGGGGAGCACAGATACGCAGTATTTT CATSDLDSLGGSTDTQYF
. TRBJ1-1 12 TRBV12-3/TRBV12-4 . TGTGCCAGCAGTCGTTTGGCCACTGAAGCTTTCTTT CASSRLATEAFF
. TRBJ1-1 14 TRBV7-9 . TGTGCCAGCAGCTCCTCGTGGGGGGACACTGAAGCTTTCTTT CASSSSWGDTEAFF
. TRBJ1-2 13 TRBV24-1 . TGTGCCACCAGTGATCGACAGGAACGTGGCTACACCTTC CATSDRQERGYTF
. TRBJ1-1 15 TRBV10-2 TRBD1 TGCGCCAGCAGTAGACAGGGGCCGATGAACACTGAAGCTTTCTTT CASSRQGPMNTEAFF
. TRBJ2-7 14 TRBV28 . TGTGCCAGCAGTTTAGAAACAGGGCCCTACGAGCAGTACTTC CASSLETGPYEQYF
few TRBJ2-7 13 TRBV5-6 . TGTGCCAGCAGCTTCGGACTTCACAACGAGCAGTACTTC CASSFGLHNEQYF
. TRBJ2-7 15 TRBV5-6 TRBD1 TGTGCCAGCAGCTCCCCCGGGACAGGGGTCTACGAGCAGTACTTC CASSSPGTGVYEQYF
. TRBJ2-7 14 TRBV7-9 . TGTGCCAGCGGATCCGGGACAAACTCGGCCGAGCAGTACTTC CASGSGTNSAEQYF
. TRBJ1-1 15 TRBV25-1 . TGTGCCAGCAGTGAATCGCGACAAGTGAACACTGAAGCTTTCTTT CASSESRQVNTEAFF
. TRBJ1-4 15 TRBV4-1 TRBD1 TGCGCCAGCAGCCAAGTGGGGACAGGGAACGAAAAACTGTTTTTT CASSQVGTGNEKLFF
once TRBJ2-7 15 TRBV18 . TGTGCCAGCTCACCTGCGTTGGCAGGGGGGTACGAGCAGTACTTC CASSPALAGGYEQYF
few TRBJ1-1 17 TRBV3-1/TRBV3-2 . TGTGCCAGCAGCCAAGATCGGTGGGACATCATGAACACTGAAGCTTTCTTT CASSQDRWDIMNTEAFF
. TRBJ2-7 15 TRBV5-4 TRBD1 TGTGCCAGCAGCTCTAGGGAAACAGGGGTCTACGAGCAGTACTTC CASSSRETGVYEQYF
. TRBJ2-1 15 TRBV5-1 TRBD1 TGCGCCAGCAGCCCCCCAAAGACAGGGGAGAATGAGCAGTTCTTC CASSPPKTGENEQFF
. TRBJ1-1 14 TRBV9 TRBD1 TGTGCCAGCAGCGTCACCGGGACAGAATTTGAAGCTTTCTTT CASSVTGTEFEAFF
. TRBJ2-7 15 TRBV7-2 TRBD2 TGTGCCAGCAAAGTAGCGGGAGGGGCGACCTACGAGCAGTACTTC CASKVAGGATYEQYF